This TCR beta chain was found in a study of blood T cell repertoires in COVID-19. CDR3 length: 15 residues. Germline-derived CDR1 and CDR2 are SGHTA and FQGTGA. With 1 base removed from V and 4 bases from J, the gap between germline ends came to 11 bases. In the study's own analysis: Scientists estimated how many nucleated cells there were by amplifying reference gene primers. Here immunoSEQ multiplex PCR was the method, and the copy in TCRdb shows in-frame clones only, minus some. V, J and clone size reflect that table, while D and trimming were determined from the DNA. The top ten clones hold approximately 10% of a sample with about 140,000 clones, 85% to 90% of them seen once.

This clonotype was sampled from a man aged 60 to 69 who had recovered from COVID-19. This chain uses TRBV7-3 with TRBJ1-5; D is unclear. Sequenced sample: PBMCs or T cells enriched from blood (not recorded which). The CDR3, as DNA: TGTGCCAGCAGCTTAAAAGCGGACGGTAATCAGCCCCAGCATTTT. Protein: CASSLKADGNQPQHF.